One and the same sample provided the 5 T cell receptor beta chains below, sequenced in a study of blood T cell repertoires in COVID-19. Repertoires were generated with immunoSEQ multiplex PCR, while TCRdb's copy carries only in-frame clones and drops some. Of a few hundred thousand clones in the sample, approximately 90% were seen once. Sequencing used peripheral blood. The source is a woman between 50 and 59 years old with COVID-19, enrolled during active disease.

The chain carries TRBV2 and TRBJ2-3, with D possibly being TRBD2 (5 bases). In germline, CDR1 is SNHLY, CDR2 FYNNEI. The CDR3 is 13 amino acids. Between the trimmed V and J ends, which lost 8 bases and 3 bases, there was a span of 12 bases. CDR3 protein: CASRSRGTDTQYF. CDR3 in DNA: TGTGCCAGCCGGAGTCGGGGAACAGATACGCAGTATTTT.

The chain links TRBV19 to TRBJ1-6, with 7 bases lining up with TRBD1. Unmatched junction bases numbered 7, after V lost 7 bases and J lost 7 bases. Germline CDR1 and CDR2: LNHDA and SQIVND (reference sequence). The CDR3 is made up of 14 amino acids. The CDR3 nucleotides are TGTGCCAGTAAGGAAGGGGGCGAAAATTCACCCCTCCACTTT. Translation gives CASKEGGENSPLHF.

The V gene is TRBV30, the J gene TRBJ1-2, with TRBD1 as a possible D gene (6 bases). V was cut by 4 bases and J by 1 base, with 16 bases left in between. The CDR3 has 15 residues. CDR1 is GTSNPN and CDR2 is SVGIG in the germline V gene (reference sequence). The CDR3 coding sequence is TGTGCCTGGACGGCTGACAGGACGGGTAACTATGGCTACACCTTC. This translates into CAWTADRTGNYGYTF. Combining the CDR3 with reference TRBV30 and TRBJ1-2 gives the whole variable domain SQTIHQWPATLVQPVGSPLSLECTVEGTSNPNLYWYRQAAGRGLQLLFYSVGIGQISSEVPQNLSASRPQDRQFILSSKKLLLSDSGFYLCAWTADRTGNYGYTFGSGTRLTVV.

In the case of this clone: Distinct nucleotide sequences in the sample also encode this CDR3. The rearrangement links TRBV18 to TRBJ1-2; unclear D gene. Germline CDR1 and CDR2: KGHSH and LQKENI. The germline V and J ends were trimmed by 2 bases and 0 bases, with 7 bases remaining between them. This CDR3 comprises 14 residues. The CDR3 protein is CASSPNRANYGYTF. In DNA, the CDR3 is TGTGCCAGCTCACCAAACAGAGCTAACTATGGCTACACCTTC.

The chain couples TRBV29-1 to TRBJ1-3; 9 bases fit TRBD1. J gave up 3 bases and V 6 bases, and 9 bases lay outside the gene matches. The CDR3 is 15 amino acids. Germline CDR1 SQVTM, CDR2 ANQGSEA. CDR3 residues: CSVATRTGDGNTIYF. CDR3 sequence (DNA): TGCAGCGTCGCCACCCGGACAGGGGATGGAAACACCATATATTTT. Full variable domain (outside the CDR3, taken from reference TRBV29-1 and TRBJ1-3): SAVISQKPSRDICQRGTSLTIQCQVDSQVTMMFWYRQQPGQSLTLIATANQGSEATYESGFVIDKFPISRPNLTFSTLTVSNMSPEDSSIYLCSVATRTGDGNTIYFGEGSWLTVV.